Included here is one T cell receptor (beta chain) sequence, with context. Its binding antigen is unknown. Nothing much larger sits one base from this clone, and base qualities are not available. The immunoSEQ Assay, a bias-controlled multiplex PCR, was used to amplify TCRbeta CDR3 regions from genomic DNA. The original methods were these. The number of nucleated cells in each sample was estimated by amplification of reference gene primers within the assay. Sequence reads were collapsed and filtered to measure the absolute abundance of every unique TCRbeta CDR3 rearrangement. For each sample, productive Simpson clonality was calculated as the square root of Simpson's diversity index over productive rearrangements. Entries here come from immuneACCESS through TCRdb and include only in-frame sequences with V and J called. Some clones fail to appear in such tables; in the studies checked, an unresolved V gene covers under half of the shortfall, and the cause of the remainder is unknown. Clone size and the V and J calls come from that table; the DNA yielded D and trimming. Across this sample there are about 370,000 clones, with roughly 86% seen only once. The ten most abundant clones make up 8% to 13% of the sample.

At one collaborating source in Seattle, patients were enrolled during active infection and were followed longitudinally through the course of disease. Collaborating institutions collected whole blood in K2EDTA tubes following their own protocols. For TCRbeta analysis, collaborators shipped samples as frozen whole blood, isolated PBMCs, or DNA extracted from either of those sample types. The sample belongs to a study of blood T cell repertoires in COVID-19 (dated by TCRdb to 2018 to 2021). In terms of the full investigation: Samples covering the acute and convalescent phases of COVID-19 were provided by collaborators in the United States, Italy and Spain. The prospective study material was composed of cDNA or gDNA derived from T cells, B-cell-depleted T cells, or PBMCs. Samples came from the ongoing ImmuneRACE study (first 160 participants) plus 1,254 subjects from 6 global collaborators. The sample metadata nearly always contained a de-identified subject ID, COVID-19 status, age in years and sex. Deeply sampled blood TCRbeta repertoires from subjects exposed to, actively infected with, or recovered from COVID-19 were included in the dataset. The repertoires were made available in a free public database intended to serve as a resource for research on the immune response to SARS-CoV-2. HLA class I and class II types, where available, came from metadata supplied by the sample provider rather than from assay-based typing.

Here is what the overall study found, with its caveats: The quantity of clinical and demographic metadata differed by source and by participant and was supplied without curation.

Sequenced material: peripheral blood. The receptor was derived from a woman aged 25-40 years with COVID-19, enrolled during active disease.

The nucleotides are TGTGCCAGCAGACCGGGACTAGCGGGATCTCTCTCCTACAATGAGCAGTTCTTC. This yields the protein CASRPGLAGSLSYNEQFF. The chain is assembled from TRBV27 and TRBJ2-1; 13 bases in the junction line up with TRBD2. Inclusive of the bounding cysteine and phenylalanine, the CDR3 is 18 residues long. Only the CDR3 portion is preserved as DNA: 54 bases, with reading frame beginning at the first base. Ends trimmed: V by 6 bases, J by 0 bases; bases unmatched to a gene: 8. The germline V gene encodes CDR1 MNHEY and CDR2 SMNVEV (reference sequence).